One sample yielded the 26 T cell receptor beta chains listed below, sequenced in a study of shared clonotypes between healthy human individuals. TCRdb's copy holds only in-frame clones and misses some; the assay was immunoSEQ multiplex PCR. Counted here are 1 million to 1.3 million clones, 75% to 85% occurring once; the ten biggest clones make up roughly 0.55%. Sequencing input: memory CD4+ T cells from PBMCs. Indicated subset: CD45RA-negative fraction. The receptors derive from a young man in good health. Some clones in this sample may be carry-over from other donors' samples.

The rearrangement links TRBV9 to TRBJ2-1, with 8 bases lining up with TRBD2. Looked up from germline, CDR1 is SGDLS and CDR2 is YYNGEE. Trimming cost V 0 bases and J 8 bases; bases outside gene matches: 10. CDR3 length equals 16 residues. The CDR3 DNA sequence: TGTGCCAGCAGCGTAGCTCCCGGGAGGGCCTTCGATGAGCAGTTCTTC. Translation: CASSVAPGRAFDEQFF.

The rearrangement joins TRBV20-1 to TRBJ2-7, with D perhaps TRBD2 (5 bases). Germline V gene lookup returns CDR1 DFQATT and CDR2 SNEGSKA (reference sequence). This CDR3 contains 11 residues. Trimming removed 6 bases at V and 9 bases at J, with 15 bases between. CDR3 sequence reads: CSATLAEAQYF. As DNA, the CDR3 is TGCAGTGCCACGCTCGCGGAGGCGCAGTACTTC.

The rearrangement uses TRBV2 and TRBJ2-7; 7 nucleotides align to TRBD2. The CDR3 has 14 residues. The V gene end was trimmed by 8 bases and the J gene end by 2 bases; junction bases not matched to a gene: 9. The germline V gene encodes CDR1 SNHLY and CDR2 FYNNEI. The CDR3: CASRLALTPYEQYF. The CDR3 DNA follows: TGTGCCAGCCGACTAGCCTTAACTCCCTACGAGCAGTACTTC. The full variable domain, completed using reference TRBV2 and TRBJ2-7, is EPEVTQTPSHQVTQMGQEVILRCVPISNHLYFYWYRQILGQKVEFLVSFYNNEISEKSEIFDDQFSVERPDGSNFTLKIRSTKLEDSAMYFCASRLALTPYEQYFGPGTRLTVT.

The genes are TRBV6-1 and TRBJ1-2; D remains unclear. Germline CDR1 reads MNHNS; CDR2 reads SASEGT. Trimming cost V 6 bases and J 4 bases, with 12 bases left between them. The CDR3 consists of 13 residues. The CDR3 DNA sequence: TGTGCCAGCAGGATCGGAGTTCTCTATGGCTACACCTTC. Its translation is CASRIGVLYGYTF.

The chain links TRBV28 to TRBJ2-3, with TRBD1 identical over 11 bases. Germline trimming cut 6 bases from V and 5 bases from J; bases unmatched to any gene: 13. CDR3 length: 17 residues. CDR1 MDHEN and CDR2 SYDVKM come from the germline V gene. Written as DNA, the CDR3 is TGTGCCAGCAGCGTACTTGGACAGGGGGCATTGATAGATACGCAGTATTTT. Translating it yields CASSVLGQGALIDTQYF.

This rearrangement joins TRBV7-2 to TRBJ1-2; D might be TRBD1 (5 bases). The V end was cut by 1 base, the J end by 0 bases, with 15 bases between. Germline assignment: CDR1 SGHTA and CDR2 FQGNSA. The CDR3 has 17 residues. The CDR3 here is CASSLVRGGRANYGYTF. CDR3 DNA sequence: TGTGCCAGCAGCTTAGTGAGGGGAGGGAGAGCTAACTATGGCTACACCTTC.

The chain couples TRBV7-2 to TRBJ2-7; 12 nucleotides line up with TRBD2. The V segment lost 2 bases and the J segment 4 bases; nucleotides outside the gene matches: 3. Per germline, CDR1 SGHTA and CDR2 FQGNSA. The length of the CDR3 is 15 residues. The CDR3 loop is CASSLSTSGRYEQYF. In nucleotides, the CDR3 is TGTGCCAGCAGCTTATCGACTAGCGGGAGATACGAGCAGTACTTC.

This chain joins TRBV21-1 and TRBJ2-1; the DNA was not compared with TRBD2, the D call given in the table. TRBV21-1 is a pseudogene. The CDR3 runs 20 residues. Here the CDR3 DNA reads TGTGCCAGCAGGGGGAAGGACACTGGACTAGCGGTGAGCTCCTACAATGAGCAGTTCTTC. Translated: CASRGKDTGLAVSSYNEQFF.

J is TRBJ2-7 and V is TRBV18; 7 positions agree with TRBD1. Trimming cost V 4 bases and J 6 bases; bases outside gene matches: 15. This CDR3 has 16 amino acids. Germline assignment: CDR1 KGHSH and CDR2 LQKENI. CDR3 sequence: CASSRDRASTVGEQYF. The CDR3 DNA reads as TGTGCCAGCTCACGGGACAGAGCAAGTACCGTTGGCGAGCAGTACTTC. Based on the CDR3 plus reference TRBV18 and TRBJ2-7, the full variable domain is NAGVMQNPRHLVRRRGQEARLRCSPMKGHSHVYWYRQLPEEGLKFMVYLQKENIIDESGMPKERFSAEFPKEGPSILRIQQVVRGDSAAYFCASSRDRASTVGEQYFGPGTRLTVT.

The genes are TRBV28 and TRBJ2-7; 8 bases agree with TRBD2. J lost 4 bases, V lost 6 bases, and 8 bases had no gene match. The germline V gene encodes CDR1 MDHEN and CDR2 SYDVKM. There are 14 residues in the CDR3. CDR3 region: CASRGSGKGYEQYF. Here the CDR3 DNA reads TGTGCCAGCAGAGGTAGCGGGAAGGGTTACGAGCAGTACTTC. Full variable domain (outside the CDR3, taken from reference TRBV28 and TRBJ2-7): DVKVTQSSRYLVKRTGEKVFLECVQDMDHENMFWYRQDPGLGLRLIYFSYDVKMKEKGDIPEGYSVSREKKERFSLILESASTNQTSMYLCASRGSGKGYEQYFGPGTRLTVT.

The table lists this clone with a count of one. The chain carries TRBV10-3 and TRBJ2-5; D gene unclear. CDR3 size: 14 residues. V shed 0 bases and J shed 2 bases, with 7 bases lying between them. Germline CDR1 reads ENHRY; CDR2 reads SYGVKD. CDR3 amino acids: CAISESTLQETQYF. The CDR3 DNA follows: TGTGCCATCAGTGAGTCGACGTTGCAAGAGACCCAGTACTTC.

This clone was counted a few times. Different DNA sequences within this sample yield the same CDR3. The chain couples TRBV27 to TRBJ1-1; D ambiguous. V dropped 8 bases and J dropped 3 bases, with 16 bases sitting between them. CDR3 length equals 14 residues. The germline CDR1 and CDR2 sequences are MNHEY and SMNVEV (reference sequence). CDR3 nucleotides: TGTGCCAGCCGACTCAGAGGGAGGGACACTGAAGCTTTCTTT. It translates to CASRLRGRDTEAFF.

The CDR3 bases are TGTGCCAGCAGCTCGGTGGCGGGTCCAACTGGGAATGAGCAGTTCTTC. It translates to CASSSVAGPTGNEQFF. V gene TRBV11-2 combines with J gene TRBJ2-1, with a weak D call TRBD2 (5 bases). V lost 4 bases and J lost 7, with 20 bases in between. The germline gives CDR1 SGHAT, CDR2 FQNNGV. The CDR3 has 16 residues.

The V and J genes are TRBV28 and TRBJ2-5, with TRBD1 matching 7 bases. The J call may be incorrect, as the DNA end agrees better with TRBJ2-7. This CDR3 has 14 amino acids. Germline V gene sequence: CDR1 MDHEN, CDR2 SYDVKM. The CDR3 is CASTDRGHSYEQYF. In DNA form, the CDR3 reads TGTGCCAGCACCGATAGGGGGCACTCCTACGAGCAGTACTTC.

This chain connects TRBV9 to TRBJ2-2; D is perhaps TRBD2 (6 bases). V lost 0 bases and J lost 7, with 19 bases in between. This CDR3 has 17 residues. CDR1 is SGDLS, CDR2 YYNGEE, per germline. CDR3 sequence reads: CASSVALLARRGGELFF. CDR3 in DNA: TGTGCCAGCAGCGTAGCTTTGCTAGCGAGGCGTGGCGGGGAGCTGTTTTTT.

To note about this clone: Germline is not matched at one junction end, which may reflect a read error. This chain joins TRBV12-5 and TRBJ1-1, with D possibly TRBD1 on 6 matching bases. Germline V lookup: CDR1 LGHNT, CDR2 FRNRAP. The CDR3 loop spans 17 amino acids. CDR3 region: CASEGEMGGAMNTEALF. The DNA of the CDR3 is TGTGCTAGTGAGGGGGAAATGGGCGGAGCCATGAACACTGAAGCTCTCTTT.

This sequence joins TRBV6-1 and TRBJ1-1; 7 bases match TRBD1. V trimming: 5 bases; J trimming: 0 bases; junction bases outside the gene matches: 6. Germline assignment: CDR1 MNHNS and CDR2 SASEGT. The CDR3 length is 15 residues. In nucleotides, the CDR3 is TGTGCCAGCAGTCGGGACAGAAATATGAACACTGAAGCTTTCTTT. Translated, it gives CASSRDRNMNTEAFF.

The J gene is TRBJ2-5, the V gene TRBV11-3; no clear D. The CDR3 has 13 residues. V was clipped by 0 bases and J by 5 bases, with 7 bases between them. Germline V gene sequence: CDR1 SGHNT, CDR2 YENEEA. CDR3 sequence: CASSLDIEETQYF. In nucleotides, the CDR3 is TGTGCCAGCAGCTTAGATATCGAGGAGACCCAGTACTTC. Full variable domain (outside the CDR3, taken from reference TRBV11-3 and TRBJ2-5): EAGVVQSPRYKIIEKKQPVAFWCNPISGHNTLYWYLQNLGQGPELLIRYENEEAVDDSQLPKDRFSAERLKGVDSTLKIQPAELGDSAVYLCASSLDIEETQYFGPGTRLLVL.

This chain uses TRBV7-8 with TRBJ1-4, with D maybe TRBD1 (5 bases). The CDR3 length is 14 residues. Germline loops: CDR1 SGHVS, CDR2 FQNEAQ. Trimming took off 4 bases at V and 7 bases at J, with 13 bases between the two ends. This CDR3 reads CASSWAPTAEKLFF. The CDR3, as DNA: TGTGCCAGCAGCTGGGCACCGACAGCTGAAAAACTGTTTTTT.

The chain employs TRBV29-1 and TRBJ1-1; tentative D call: TRBD1 (6 bases). Per germline, CDR1 SQVTM and CDR2 ANQGSEA. The CDR3 is 14 residues long. Trimming removed 7 bases from V and 2 bases from J, with 17 bases in between. CDR3 nucleotide sequence: TGCAGCGCCCAAAACAGGGTTAGTAACACTGAAGCTTTCTTT. Protein product: CSAQNRVSNTEAFF.

This clone was recorded a few times. The rearrangement uses TRBV5-4 and TRBJ1-1; the D is unclear. CDR3 length: 13 amino acids. V was pared by 3 bases and J by 7 bases, with 13 bases between. Germline-derived CDR1 and CDR2 are SGHNT and YYREEE (reference sequence). The CDR3 spells CASSYGPVFEAFF. Written as DNA, the CDR3 is TGTGCCAGCAGCTACGGGCCGGTCTTTGAAGCTTTCTTT.

The genes are TRBV4-2 and TRBJ2-1, with TRBD1 matching 10 bases. Germline V gene data show CDR1 as LGHNA and CDR2 as YNFKEQ. J was trimmed by 7 bases and V by 7 bases; bases with no gene match: 4. The CDR3 is made up of 13 amino acids. In DNA form, the CDR3 reads TGTGCCAGCACGGGACAGGGGAATAATGAGCAGTTCTTC. This codes for CASTGQGNNEQFF.

This CDR3 is CASSPNSRKTGNEQFF. In DNA form, the CDR3 reads TGTGCCAGTAGCCCGAATTCGAGAAAAACGGGGAATGAGCAGTTCTTC. V is TRBV19 and J is TRBJ2-1; D might be TRBD2 (5 bases). The CDR3 covers 16 residues. Germline V gene data show CDR1 as LNHDA and CDR2 as SQIVND (reference sequence). V gave up 6 bases and J gave up 7 bases, with 22 bases separating them. Full variable domain (remainder filled in from reference TRBV19 and TRBJ2-1): DGGITQSPKYLFRKEGQNVTLSCEQNLNHDAMYWYRQDPGQGLRLIYYSQIVNDFQKGDIAEGYSVSREKKESFPLTVTSAQKNPTAFYLCASSPNSRKTGNEQFFGPGTRLTVL.

V usage is TRBV18 and J usage is TRBJ2-3, with D maybe TRBD1 (6 bases). This CDR3 has 14 residues. Germline values: CDR1 KGHSH, CDR2 LQKENI. Trimming removed 1 base from V and 5 bases from J, with 10 bases in between. The CDR3 reads CASSPQGVIDTQYF. The CDR3 DNA reads as TGTGCCAGCTCACCACAGGGGGTTATAGATACGCAGTATTTT. Looking up the rest from reference TRBV18 and TRBJ2-3 gives the full variable domain: NAGVMQNPRHLVRRRGQEARLRCSPMKGHSHVYWYRQLPEEGLKFMVYLQKENIIDESGMPKERFSAEFPKEGPSILRIQQVVRGDSAAYFCASSPQGVIDTQYFGPGTRLTVL.

V is TRBV4-3 and J is TRBJ2-2; tentatively, D is TRBD2 (6 bases). Germline CDR1 is LGHNA and CDR2 is YSLEER. The CDR3 has 15 residues. V was clipped by 8 bases and J by 0 bases, with 13 bases between them. The CDR3 sequence: CASGWAGPNTGELFF. The CDR3 region has the DNA TGCGCCAGCGGATGGGCGGGACCGAACACCGGGGAGCTGTTTTTT.

The chain uses TRBV6-1 and TRBJ2-5; tentatively, D is TRBD2 (6 bases). With the DNA end fitting TRBJ2-7 better, the J assignment may be wrong. The germline gives CDR1 MNHNS, CDR2 SASEGT. CDR3 length equals 16 residues. The CDR3 DNA reads as TGTGCCAGCAGTGATCCCTTTTCGGGAGATTCCTACGAGCAGTACTTC. Protein product: CASSDPFSGDSYEQYF.